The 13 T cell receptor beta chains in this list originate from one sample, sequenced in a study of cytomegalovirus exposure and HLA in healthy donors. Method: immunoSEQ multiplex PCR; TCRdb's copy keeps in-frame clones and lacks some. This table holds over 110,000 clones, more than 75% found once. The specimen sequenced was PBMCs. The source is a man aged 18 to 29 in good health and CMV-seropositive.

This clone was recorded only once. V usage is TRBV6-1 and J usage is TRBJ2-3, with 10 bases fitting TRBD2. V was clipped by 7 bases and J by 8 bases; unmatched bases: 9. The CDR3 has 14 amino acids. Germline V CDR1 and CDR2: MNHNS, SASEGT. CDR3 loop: CASKEAGGPGTQYF. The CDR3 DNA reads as TGTGCCAGCAAGGAAGCGGGAGGGCCGGGTACGCAGTATTTT.

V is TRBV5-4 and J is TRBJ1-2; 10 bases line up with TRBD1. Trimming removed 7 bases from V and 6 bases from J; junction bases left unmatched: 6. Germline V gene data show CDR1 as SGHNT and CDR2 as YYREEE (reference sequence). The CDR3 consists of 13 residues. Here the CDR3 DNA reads TGTGCCAGCGCGGGACAGGGGACGCATGGCTACACCTTC. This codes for CASAGQGTHGYTF.

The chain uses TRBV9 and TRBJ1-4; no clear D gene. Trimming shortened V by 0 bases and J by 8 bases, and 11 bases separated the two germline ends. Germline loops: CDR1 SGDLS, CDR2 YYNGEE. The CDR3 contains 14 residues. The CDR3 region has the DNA TGTGCCAGCAGCGTAGGGCAGTCTGAAGAAAAACTGTTTTTT. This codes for CASSVGQSEEKLFF. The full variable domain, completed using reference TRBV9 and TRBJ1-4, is DSGVTQTPKHLITATGQRVTLRCSPRSGDLSVYWYQQSLDQGLQFLIQYYNGEERAKGNILERFSAQQFPDLHSELNLSSLELGDSALYFCASSVGQSEEKLFFGSGTQLSVL.

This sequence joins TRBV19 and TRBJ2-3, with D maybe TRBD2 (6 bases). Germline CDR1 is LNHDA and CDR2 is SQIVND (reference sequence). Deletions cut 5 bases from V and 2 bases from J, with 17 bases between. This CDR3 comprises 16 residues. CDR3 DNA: TGTGCCAGTAGTGCACCACGGGACTTGTTCACAGATACGCAGTATTTT. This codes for CASSAPRDLFTDTQYF.

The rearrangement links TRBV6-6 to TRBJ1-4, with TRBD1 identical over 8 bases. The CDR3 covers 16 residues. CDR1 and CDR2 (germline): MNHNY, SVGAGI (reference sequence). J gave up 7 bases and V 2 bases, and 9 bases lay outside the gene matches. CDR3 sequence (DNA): TGTGCCAGCAGTTACCGACAGATAGGACAGGGTGAAAAACTGTTTTTT. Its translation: CASSYRQIGQGEKLFF.

The CDR3 sequence is CASSSQEGQPQHF. The CDR3, as DNA: TGTGCCAGCAGTTCACAGGAGGGTCAGCCCCAGCATTTT. This chain links TRBV6-5 with TRBJ1-5; TRBD1 might be the D (5 bases). Trimming left V 4 bases short and J 6 bases short, with 10 bases between. Germline CDR1 MNHEY, CDR2 SVGAGI. The CDR3 consists of 13 residues.

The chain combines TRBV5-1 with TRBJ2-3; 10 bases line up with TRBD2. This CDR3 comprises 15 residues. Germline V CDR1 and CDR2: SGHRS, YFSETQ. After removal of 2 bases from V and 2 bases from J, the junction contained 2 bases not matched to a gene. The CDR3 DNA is TGCGCCAGCAGCTTAGCGGGGGGGGTCACAGATACGCAGTATTTT. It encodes CASSLAGGVTDTQYF.

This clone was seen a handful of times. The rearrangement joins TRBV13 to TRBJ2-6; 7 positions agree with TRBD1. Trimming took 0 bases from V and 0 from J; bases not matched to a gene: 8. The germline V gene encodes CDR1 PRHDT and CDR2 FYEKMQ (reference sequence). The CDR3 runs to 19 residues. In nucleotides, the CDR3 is TGTGCCAGCAGCTTAGGGTTCAGGACAGGCGGCTCTGGGGCCAACGTCCTGACTTTC. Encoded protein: CASSLGFRTGGSGANVLTF.

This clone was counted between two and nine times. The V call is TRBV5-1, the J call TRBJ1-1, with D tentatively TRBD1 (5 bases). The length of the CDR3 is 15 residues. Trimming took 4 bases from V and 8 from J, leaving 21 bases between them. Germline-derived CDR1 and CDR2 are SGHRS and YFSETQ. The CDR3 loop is CASSQLRYQGREAFF. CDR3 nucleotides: TGCGCCAGCAGCCAATTGAGATACCAGGGAAGGGAAGCTTTCTTT.

The CDR3 region is CATCEAGGVAGELFF. CDR3 sequence (DNA): TGTGCCACGTGTGAAGCGGGAGGAGTAGCCGGGGAGCTGTTTTTT. The chain carries TRBV6-5 and TRBJ2-2, with TRBD2 identical over 9 bases. The CDR3 spans 15 residues. V trimming: 10 bases; J trimming: 6 bases; junction bases outside the gene matches: 12. CDR1 MNHEY and CDR2 SVGAGI come from the germline V gene.

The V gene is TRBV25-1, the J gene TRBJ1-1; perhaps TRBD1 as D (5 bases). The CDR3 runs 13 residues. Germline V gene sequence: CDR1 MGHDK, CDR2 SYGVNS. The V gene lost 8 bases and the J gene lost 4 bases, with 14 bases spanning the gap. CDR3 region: CASGLGGGTEAFF. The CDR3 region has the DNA TGTGCCAGCGGACTCGGGGGAGGCACTGAAGCTTTCTTT.

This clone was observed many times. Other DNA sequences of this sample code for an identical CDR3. The CDR3 DNA sequence: TGTGCCAGTTCCTCGAGATACGAGCAGTACTTC. Its translation: CASSSRYEQYF. The chain is built from TRBV19 and TRBJ2-7; no clear D. Trimming took off 8 bases at V and 4 bases at J, with 9 bases between the two ends. The CDR3 loop spans 11 amino acids. The V gene's germline CDR1 is LNHDA and CDR2 SQIVND (reference sequence).

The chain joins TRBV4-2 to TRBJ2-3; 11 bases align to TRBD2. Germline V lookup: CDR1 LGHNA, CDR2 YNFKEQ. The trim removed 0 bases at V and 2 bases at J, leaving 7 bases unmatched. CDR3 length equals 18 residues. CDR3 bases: TGTGCCAGCAGCCAAGACCGAGGTAGCGGGGGGGCCACAGATACGCAGTATTTT. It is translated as CASSQDRGSGGATDTQYF.